Sequencing of this TCR beta chain was carried out in a study of blood T cell repertoires in COVID-19. Study context: The analysed material was cDNA or gDNA that came from T cells, B-cell-depleted T cells, or PBMCs.

In the authors' methods: Nucleated cell counts were estimated from reference gene primer amplification. Only in-frame clones appear in the TCRdb table, and some are missing; sequencing was by immunoSEQ multiplex PCR. The DNA was the basis for D and trimming; V, J and clone size are from that table. The sample lists fewer than 450,000 clones; 85% to 90% were seen once. With 4 bases removed from V and 1 base from J, the gap between germline ends came to 20 bases. The CDR3 has 17 residues. CDR1 is SGDLS, CDR2 YYNGEE, per germline. J is TRBJ2-5 and V is TRBV9; D is possibly TRBD1 (6 bases). The clonotype comes from a woman younger than 35 who had recovered from COVID-19. The specimen was PBMCs or T cells enriched from blood (not recorded which). CDR3 bases: TGTGCCAGCAGCCCCCCTCCCTACACAGGGCTCCAAGAGACCCAGTACTTC. Protein sequence: CASSPPPYTGLQETQYF.